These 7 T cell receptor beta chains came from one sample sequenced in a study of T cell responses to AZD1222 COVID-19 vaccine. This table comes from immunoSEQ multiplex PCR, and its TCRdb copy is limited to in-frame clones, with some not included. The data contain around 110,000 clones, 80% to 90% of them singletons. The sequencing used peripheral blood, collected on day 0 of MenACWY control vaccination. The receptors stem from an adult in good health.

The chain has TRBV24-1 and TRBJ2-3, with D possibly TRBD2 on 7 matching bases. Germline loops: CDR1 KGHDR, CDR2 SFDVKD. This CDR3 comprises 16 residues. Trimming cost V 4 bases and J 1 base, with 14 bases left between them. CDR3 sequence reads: CATSDTWGGGTDTQYF. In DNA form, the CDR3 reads TGTGCCACCAGTGACACCTGGGGGGGCGGCACAGATACGCAGTATTTT.

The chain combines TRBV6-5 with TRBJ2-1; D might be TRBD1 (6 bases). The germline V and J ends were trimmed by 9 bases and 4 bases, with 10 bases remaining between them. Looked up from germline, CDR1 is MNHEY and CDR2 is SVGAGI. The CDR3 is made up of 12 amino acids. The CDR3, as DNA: TGTGCCAGTACTACAGGGTACAATGAGCAGTTCTTC. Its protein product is CASTTGYNEQFF.

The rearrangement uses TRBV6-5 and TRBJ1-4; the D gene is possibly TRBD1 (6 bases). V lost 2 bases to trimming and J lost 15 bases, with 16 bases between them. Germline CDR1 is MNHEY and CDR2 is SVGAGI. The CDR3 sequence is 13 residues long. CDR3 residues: CASSYPDREGVFF. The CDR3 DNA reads TGTGCCAGCAGTTACCCGGATCGGGAGGGGGTGTTTTTT.

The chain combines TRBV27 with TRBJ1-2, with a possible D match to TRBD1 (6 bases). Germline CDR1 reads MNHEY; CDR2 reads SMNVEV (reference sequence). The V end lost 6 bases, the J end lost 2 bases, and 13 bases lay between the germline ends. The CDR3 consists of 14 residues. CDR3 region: CASRATGTNYGYTF. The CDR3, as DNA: TGTGCCAGCAGAGCCACAGGGACCAACTATGGCTACACCTTC.

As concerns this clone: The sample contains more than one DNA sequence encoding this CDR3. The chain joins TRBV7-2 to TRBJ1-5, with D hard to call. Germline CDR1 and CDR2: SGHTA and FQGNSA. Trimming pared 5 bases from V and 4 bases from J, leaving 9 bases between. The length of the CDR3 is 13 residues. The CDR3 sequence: CASSQALNQPQHF. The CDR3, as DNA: TGTGCCAGCAGCCAGGCGTTAAATCAGCCCCAGCATTTT.

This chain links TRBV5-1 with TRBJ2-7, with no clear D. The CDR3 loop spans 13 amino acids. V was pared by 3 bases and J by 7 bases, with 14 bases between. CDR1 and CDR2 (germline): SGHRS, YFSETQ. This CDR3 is CASSSNVEWEQYF. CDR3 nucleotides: TGCGCCAGCAGCTCAAATGTCGAATGGGAGCAGTACTTC.

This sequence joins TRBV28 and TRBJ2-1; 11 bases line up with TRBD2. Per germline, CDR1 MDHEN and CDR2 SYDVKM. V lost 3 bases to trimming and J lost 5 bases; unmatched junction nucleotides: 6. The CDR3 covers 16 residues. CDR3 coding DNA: TGTGCCAGCAGTTTCCATAGCGGGGGGGCCCACAATGAGCAGTTCTTC. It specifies CASSFHSGGAHNEQFF.